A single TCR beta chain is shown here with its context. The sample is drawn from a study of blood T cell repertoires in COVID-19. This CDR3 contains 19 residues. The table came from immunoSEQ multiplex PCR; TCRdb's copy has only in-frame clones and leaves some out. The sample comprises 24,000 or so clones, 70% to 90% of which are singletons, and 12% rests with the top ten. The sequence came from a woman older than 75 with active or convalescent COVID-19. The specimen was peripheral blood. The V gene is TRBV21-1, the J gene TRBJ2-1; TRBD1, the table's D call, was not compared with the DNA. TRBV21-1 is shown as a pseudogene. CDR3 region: CASTKGRNRQPSSYNEQFF. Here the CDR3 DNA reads TGTGCCAGCACCAAAGGTCGAAATAGACAGCCCAGCTCCTACAATGAGCAGTTCTTC.